Following are 17 T cell receptor beta chains from one sample sequenced in a study of blood T cell repertoires in COVID-19. Here immunoSEQ multiplex PCR was the method, and the copy in TCRdb shows in-frame clones only, minus some. The repertoire holds tens of thousands of clones, with around 87% as singletons. Material: peripheral blood. Receptors were obtained from a human donor with acute or convalescent COVID-19. The donor label of this sample is uncertain.

This rearrangement joins TRBV5-4 to TRBJ1-2, with 8 bases lining up with TRBD1. Germline CDR1 reads SGHNT; CDR2 reads YYREEE (reference sequence). The CDR3 loop spans 19 amino acids. The V gene end was trimmed by 4 bases and the J gene end by 4 bases; junction bases not matched to a gene: 21. The CDR3: CASSRFVSDRVFGGYGYTF. DNA for the CDR3: TGTGCCAGCAGCCGCTTTGTTTCGGACAGGGTCTTCGGTGGCTATGGCTACACCTTC.

This chain joins TRBV7-6 and TRBJ2-1; TRBD2 aligns across 10 bases. The CDR3 has 15 residues. V gave up 3 bases and J gave up 10 bases; unmatched junction bases: 9. Germline lookup yields CDR1 SGHVS and CDR2 FNYEAQ. CDR3 bases: TGTGCCAGCAGCTTTGGAACTAGCGGGGAGCGGGAGCAGTTCTTC. This encodes CASSFGTSGEREQFF.

This chain uses TRBV7-2 with TRBJ2-7, with 10 bases identical to TRBD1. Trimming removed 3 bases from V and 2 bases from J; junction bases left unmatched: 4. Per germline, CDR1 SGHTA and CDR2 FQGNSA. The CDR3 sequence is 15 residues long. CDR3 DNA sequence: TGTGCCAGCAGCTTGGGACAGGGGTGGACCTACGAGCAGTACTTC. Its protein is CASSLGQGWTYEQYF.

This chain connects TRBV4-3 to TRBJ1-3; 11 nucleotides agree with TRBD1. CDR1 and CDR2 from the germline V gene are LGHNA and YSLEER. The CDR3 totals 16 residues. Trimming at V came to 3 bases and at J to 5 bases, leaving 6 bases not matched to a gene. Here the CDR3 DNA reads TGCGCCAGCAGCCATCTCGGGACAGGGGGTAGAAACACCATATATTTT. Amino acids: CASSHLGTGGRNTIYF.

The chain couples TRBV29-1 to TRBJ2-7, with D maybe TRBD2 (6 bases). Trimming removed 5 bases from V and 0 bases from J, with 14 bases in between. Per germline, CDR1 SQVTM and CDR2 ANQGSEA. This CDR3 region has 14 residues. CDR3 nucleotide sequence: TGCAGCGTTTCCCAGGGCGGGATCTCCTACGAGCAGTACTTC. Its translation: CSVSQGGISYEQYF.

This clone came up a few times. The chain links TRBV11-3 to TRBJ1-1; TRBD1 aligns across 10 bases. Losses at the gene ends were 9 bases for V and 3 bases for J; bases not matched to a gene: 4. CDR3 size: 13 residues. From germline, CDR1 is SGHNT and CDR2 YENEEA. The CDR3 DNA is TGTGCCAGTGGACAGGGGGTACACACTGAAGCTTTCTTT. Translated, it gives CASGQGVHTEAFF.

This rearrangement joins TRBV11-2 to TRBJ2-3; the match to TRBD2 covers 11 bases. Unmatched junction bases numbered 6, after V lost 6 bases and J lost 1 base. The CDR3 has 16 amino acids. Germline V gene lookup returns CDR1 SGHAT and CDR2 FQNNGV. CDR3 sequence reads: CASRLLTSGGTDTQYF. Written as DNA, the CDR3 is TGTGCCAGCAGACTCCTGACTAGCGGGGGCACAGATACGCAGTATTTT.

This clone is a singleton in its sample. J is TRBJ1-5 and V is TRBV3-1 (or the pseudogene TRBV3-2), with D unclear. Germline assignment: CDR1 LGHDT and CDR2 YNNKEL (reference sequence). V was shortened by 0 bases and J by 5 bases, with 5 bases between the two germline ends. The CDR3 runs 13 residues. CDR3 bases: TGTGCCAGCAGCCAAGAACCGGATCAGCCCCAGCATTTT. Amino acid sequence: CASSQEPDQPQHF.

The CDR3 is CASSLIQGKVYF. The CDR3 DNA follows: TGTGCCAGCAGCCTTATACAGGGGAAGGTGTACTTC. The gene calls are TRBV14 and TRBJ2-7; TRBD1 agrees at 7 bases. V lost 4 bases to trimming and J lost 12 bases; unmatched junction nucleotides: 9. Germline V gives CDR1 SGHDN, CDR2 FVKESK. This CDR3 spans 12 amino acids.

This chain joins TRBV5-1 and TRBJ2-7; 10 bases align to TRBD1. J was trimmed by 6 bases and V by 0 bases; bases with no gene match: 6. Germline CDR1 and CDR2: SGHRS and YFSETQ. The CDR3 loop spans 15 amino acids. The CDR3 sequence is CASSLARTGGSEQYF. Here the CDR3 DNA reads TGCGCCAGCAGCTTGGCCAGGACAGGGGGTAGCGAGCAGTACTTC.

The chain employs TRBV20-1 and TRBJ2-1, with a weak D call TRBD2 (6 bases). This CDR3 region has 14 residues. Germline values: CDR1 DFQATT, CDR2 SNEGSKA (reference sequence). The germline V and J ends were trimmed by 3 bases and 6 bases, with 15 bases remaining between them. In DNA form, the CDR3 reads TGCAGTGCTAGTCGGCTAGCGCGGTCCAATGAGCAGTTCTTC. Residues: CSASRLARSNEQFF.

The chain joins TRBV11-1 to TRBJ2-1; 13 bases are shared with TRBD2. Germline V gives CDR1 SGHAT, CDR2 FQDESV (reference sequence). J lost 7 bases, V lost 4 bases, and 4 bases had no gene match. The CDR3 length is 15 residues. CDR3 sequence (DNA): TGTGCCAGCAGCTCGACTAGCGGGGGGAGGAATGAGCAGTTCTTC. Amino acids: CASSSTSGGRNEQFF.

V usage is TRBV12-3 or TRBV12-4 and J usage is TRBJ2-7; D unresolved. V dropped 3 bases and J dropped 5 bases, with 11 bases sitting between them. The CDR3 runs 13 residues. The CDR3 is CASSLNMGDEQYF. CDR3 nucleotide sequence: TGTGCCAGCAGTTTGAACATGGGCGACGAGCAGTACTTC.

V gene TRBV5-8 combines with J gene TRBJ1-1; possible D gene TRBD1, 6 bases. The CDR3 sequence is 14 residues long. Trimming removed 4 bases at V and 3 bases at J, with 13 bases between. Germline CDR1 SGHTS, CDR2 YDEGEE. The CDR3 is CASSILSGDTEAFF. In DNA form, the CDR3 reads TGTGCCAGCAGCATTCTGTCAGGGGACACTGAAGCTTTCTTT. Variable domain in full (rest from reference TRBV5-8 and TRBJ1-1): EAGVTQSPTHLIKTRGQQATLRCSPISGHTSVYWYQQALGLGLQFLLWYDEGEERNRGNFPPRFSGRQFPNYSSELNVNALELEDSALYLCASSILSGDTEAFFGQGTRLTVV.

The chain employs TRBV6-5 and TRBJ1-3, with D unresolved. With 0 bases removed from V and 1 base from J, the gap between germline ends came to 10 bases. The CDR3 spans 16 residues. The germline V gene has CDR1 MNHEY and CDR2 SVGAGI. CDR3 nucleotide sequence: TGTGCCAGCAGTTACTCGAGCGGAAGGTCTGGAAACACCATATATTTT. It codes for CASSYSSGRSGNTIYF.

The gene calls are TRBV7-2 and TRBJ2-7; perhaps TRBD2 as D (6 bases). This CDR3 has 14 amino acids. Trimming took off 0 bases at V and 2 bases at J, with 8 bases between the two ends. Per the germline V gene, CDR1 is SGHTA and CDR2 is FQGNSA. Written as DNA, the CDR3 is TGTGCCAGCAGCTTAGCTAGCGGTACCTACGAGCAGTACTTC. Amino acids: CASSLASGTYEQYF.

V gene TRBV28 combines with J gene TRBJ2-3, with D unresolved. Looked up from germline, CDR1 is MDHEN and CDR2 is SYDVKM. Trimming shortened V by 3 bases and J by 3 bases, and 4 bases separated the two germline ends. CDR3 size: 12 residues. The CDR3 sequence is CASSFLTDTQYF. CDR3 in DNA: TGTGCCAGCAGTTTCCTGACAGATACGCAGTATTTT.